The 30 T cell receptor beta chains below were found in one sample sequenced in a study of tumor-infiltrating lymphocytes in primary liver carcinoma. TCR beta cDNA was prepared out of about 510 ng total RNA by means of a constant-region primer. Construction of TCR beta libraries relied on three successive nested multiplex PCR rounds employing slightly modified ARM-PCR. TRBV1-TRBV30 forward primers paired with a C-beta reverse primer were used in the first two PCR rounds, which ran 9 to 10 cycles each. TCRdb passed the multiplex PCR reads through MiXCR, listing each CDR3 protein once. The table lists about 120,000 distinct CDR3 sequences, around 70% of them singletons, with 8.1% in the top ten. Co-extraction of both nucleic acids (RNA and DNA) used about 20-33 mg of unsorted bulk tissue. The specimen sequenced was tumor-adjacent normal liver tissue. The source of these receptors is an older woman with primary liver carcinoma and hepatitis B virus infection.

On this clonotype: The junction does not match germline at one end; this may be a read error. Here the CDR3 reads CVSSLDRGNNEQFF. In DNA form, the CDR3 reads TGCGTCAGCAGCCTTGACAGGGGCAACAATGAGCAGTTCTTC. This chain links TRBV5-5 with TRBJ2-1; 8 nucleotides align to TRBD1. The germline CDR1 and CDR2 sequences are SGHKS and YYEKEE (reference sequence). The CDR3 is 14 amino acids.

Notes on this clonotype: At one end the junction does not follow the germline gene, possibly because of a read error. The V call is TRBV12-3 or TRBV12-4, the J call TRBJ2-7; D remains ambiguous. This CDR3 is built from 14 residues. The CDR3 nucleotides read TGTGCCAGCAGTTTAGCTGCTGGTTCCTACGAGCACTACTTC. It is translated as CASSLAAGSYEHYF.

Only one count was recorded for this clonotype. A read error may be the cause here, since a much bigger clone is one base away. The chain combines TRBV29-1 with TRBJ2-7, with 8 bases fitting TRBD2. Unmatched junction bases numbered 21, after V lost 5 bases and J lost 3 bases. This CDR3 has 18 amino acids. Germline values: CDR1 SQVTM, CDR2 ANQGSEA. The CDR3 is CSVSGTQTLRGGNYEQYF. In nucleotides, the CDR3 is TGCAGCGTTTCGGGAACTCAGACGCTTCGGGGGGGTAACTACGAGCAGTACTTC.

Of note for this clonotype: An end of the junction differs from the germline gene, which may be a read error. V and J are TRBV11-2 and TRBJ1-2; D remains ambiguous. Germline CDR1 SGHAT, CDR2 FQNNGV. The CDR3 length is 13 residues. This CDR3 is CARSPTHNYGYTF. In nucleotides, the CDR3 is TGCGCTAGAAGCCCGACCCATAACTATGGCTACACCTTC.

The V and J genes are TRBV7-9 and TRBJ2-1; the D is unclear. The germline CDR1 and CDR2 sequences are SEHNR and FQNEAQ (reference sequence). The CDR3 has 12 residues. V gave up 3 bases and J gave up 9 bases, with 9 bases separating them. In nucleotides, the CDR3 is TGTGCCAGCAGCTTGTCCTATTGTGAGCAGTTCTTC. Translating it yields CASSLSYCEQFF.

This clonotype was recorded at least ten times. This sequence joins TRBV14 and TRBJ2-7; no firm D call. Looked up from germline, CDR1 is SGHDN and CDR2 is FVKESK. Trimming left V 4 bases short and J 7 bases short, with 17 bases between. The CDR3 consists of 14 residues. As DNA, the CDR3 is TGTGCCAGCAGCCCCGGAAGATTTCAAGTTGAGCAGTACTTC. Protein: CASSPGRFQVEQYF.

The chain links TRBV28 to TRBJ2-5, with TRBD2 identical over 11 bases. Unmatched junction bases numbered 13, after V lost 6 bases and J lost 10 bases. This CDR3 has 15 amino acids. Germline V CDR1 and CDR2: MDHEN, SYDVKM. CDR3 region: CASSKTSGRPYDQYF. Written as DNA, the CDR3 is TGTGCCAGCAGCAAAACTAGCGGGAGACCCTACGACCAGTACTTC.

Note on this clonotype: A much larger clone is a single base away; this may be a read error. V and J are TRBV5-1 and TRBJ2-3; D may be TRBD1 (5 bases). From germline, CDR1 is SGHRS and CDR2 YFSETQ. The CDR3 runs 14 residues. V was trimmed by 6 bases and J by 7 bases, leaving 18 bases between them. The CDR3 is CASIGHGAPYTQYF. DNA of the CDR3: TGCGCCAGCATAGGACATGGGGCACCATATACGCAGTATTTT.

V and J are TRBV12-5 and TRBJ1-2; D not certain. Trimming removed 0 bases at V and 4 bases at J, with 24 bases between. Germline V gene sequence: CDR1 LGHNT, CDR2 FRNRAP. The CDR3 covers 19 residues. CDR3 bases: TGTGCTAGTGGTTTGGTCCACGAACGGGCCTCCCCGTCTCCCTATGGCTACACCTTC. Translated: CASGLVHERASPSPYGYTF.

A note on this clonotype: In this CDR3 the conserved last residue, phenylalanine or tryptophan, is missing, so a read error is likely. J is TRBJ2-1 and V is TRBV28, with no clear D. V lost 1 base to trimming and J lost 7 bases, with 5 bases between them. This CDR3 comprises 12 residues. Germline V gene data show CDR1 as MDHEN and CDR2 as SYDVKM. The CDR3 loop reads CASSLLKNEQFL. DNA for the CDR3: TGTGCCAGCAGTTTATTAAAAAATGAGCAGTTCCTC.

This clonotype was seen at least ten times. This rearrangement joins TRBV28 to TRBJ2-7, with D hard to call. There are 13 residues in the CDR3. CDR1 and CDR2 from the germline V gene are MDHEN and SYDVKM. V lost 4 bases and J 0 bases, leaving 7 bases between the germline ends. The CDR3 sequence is CASSSINSYEQYF. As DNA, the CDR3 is TGTGCCAGCAGTTCCATAAACTCCTACGAGCAGTACTTC.

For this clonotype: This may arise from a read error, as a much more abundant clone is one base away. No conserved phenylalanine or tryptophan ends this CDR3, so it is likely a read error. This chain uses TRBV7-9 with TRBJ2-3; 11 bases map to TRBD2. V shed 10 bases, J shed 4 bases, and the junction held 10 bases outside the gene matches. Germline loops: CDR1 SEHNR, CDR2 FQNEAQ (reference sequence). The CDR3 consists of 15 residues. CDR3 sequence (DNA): TGTGCCACCGTCGGAACTAGCGGGAGTTCAGATACGCAGTATCTT. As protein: CATVGTSGSSDTQYL.

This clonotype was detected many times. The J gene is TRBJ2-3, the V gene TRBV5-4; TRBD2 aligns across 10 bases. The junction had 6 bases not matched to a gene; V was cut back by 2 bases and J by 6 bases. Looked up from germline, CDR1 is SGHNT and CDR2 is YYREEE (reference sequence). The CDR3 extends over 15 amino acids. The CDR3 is CASSFAGTSADTQYF. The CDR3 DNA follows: TGTGCCAGCAGCTTCGCGGGGACTAGCGCCGATACGCAGTATTTT.

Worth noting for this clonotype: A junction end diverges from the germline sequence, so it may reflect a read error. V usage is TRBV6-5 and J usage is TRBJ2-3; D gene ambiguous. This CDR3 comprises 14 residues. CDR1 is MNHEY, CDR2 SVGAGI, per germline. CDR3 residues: CASGYKGNTDTQYF. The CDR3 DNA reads TGTGCCAGCGGTTACAAAGGAAACACAGATACGCAATATTTT.

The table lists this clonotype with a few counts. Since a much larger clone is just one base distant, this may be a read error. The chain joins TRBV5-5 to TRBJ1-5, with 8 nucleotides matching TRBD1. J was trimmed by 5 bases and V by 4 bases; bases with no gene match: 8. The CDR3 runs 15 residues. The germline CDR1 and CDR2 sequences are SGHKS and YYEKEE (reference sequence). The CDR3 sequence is CASSHAGGADQPQHF. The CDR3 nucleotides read TGTGCCAGCAGCCACGCAGGGGGCGCGGATCAGCCCCAGCATTTT.

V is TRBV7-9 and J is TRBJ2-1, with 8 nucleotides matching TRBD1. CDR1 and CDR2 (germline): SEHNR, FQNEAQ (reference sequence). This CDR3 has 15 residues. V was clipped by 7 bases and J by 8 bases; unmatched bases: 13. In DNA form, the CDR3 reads TGTGCCAGCATCCCCCGGGACAGGTGTTGGGATGAGCAGTTCTTC. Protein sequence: CASIPRDRCWDEQFF.

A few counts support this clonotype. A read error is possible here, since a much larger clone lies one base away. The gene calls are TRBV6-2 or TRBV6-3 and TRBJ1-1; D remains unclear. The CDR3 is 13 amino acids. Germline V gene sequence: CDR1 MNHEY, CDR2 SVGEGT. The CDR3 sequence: CTSSLNGLTEAFF. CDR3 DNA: TGTACCAGCAGCCTCAATGGGCTGACTGAAGCTTTCTTT.

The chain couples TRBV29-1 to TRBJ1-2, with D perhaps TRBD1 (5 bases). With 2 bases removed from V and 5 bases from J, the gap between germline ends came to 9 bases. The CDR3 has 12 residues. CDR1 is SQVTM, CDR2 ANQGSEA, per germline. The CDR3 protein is CSVEQGSYGYTF. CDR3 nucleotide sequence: TGCAGCGTTGAACAGGGTAGTTATGGCTACACCTTC.

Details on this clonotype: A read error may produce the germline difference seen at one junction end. The CDR3 loop is CASSQGTGQGAGELFF. The CDR3 DNA follows: TGTGCCAGCAGCCAAGGAACGGGACAGGGCGCCGGGGAGCTGTTTTTT. This chain joins TRBV4-1 and TRBJ2-2; 9 bases are a match to TRBD1. Germline V gene lookup returns CDR1 MGHRA and CDR2 YSYEKL. The CDR3 is made up of 16 amino acids.

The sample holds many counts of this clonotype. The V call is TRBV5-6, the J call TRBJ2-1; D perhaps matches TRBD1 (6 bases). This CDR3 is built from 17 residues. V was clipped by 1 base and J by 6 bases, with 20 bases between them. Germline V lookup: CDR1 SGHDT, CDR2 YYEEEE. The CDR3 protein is CASSLRGTGRFGNEQFF. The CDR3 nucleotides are TGTGCCAGCAGCTTGCGGGGAACAGGGCGCTTCGGCAATGAGCAGTTCTTC.

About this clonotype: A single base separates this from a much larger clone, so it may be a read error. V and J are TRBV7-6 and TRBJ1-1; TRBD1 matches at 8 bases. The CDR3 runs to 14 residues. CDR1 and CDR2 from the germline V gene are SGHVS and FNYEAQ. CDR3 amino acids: CASSIAQGATEAFF. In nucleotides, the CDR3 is TGTGCCAGCAGCATAGCGCAGGGGGCCACTGAAGCTTTCTTT.

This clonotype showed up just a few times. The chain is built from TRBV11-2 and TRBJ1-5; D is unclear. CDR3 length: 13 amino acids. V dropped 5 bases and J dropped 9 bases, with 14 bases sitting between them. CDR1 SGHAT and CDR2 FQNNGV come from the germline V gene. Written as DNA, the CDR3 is TGTGCCAGCAGCCCCGGGCGGGGTCGGCCCCAGCATTTT. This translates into CASSPGRGRPQHF.

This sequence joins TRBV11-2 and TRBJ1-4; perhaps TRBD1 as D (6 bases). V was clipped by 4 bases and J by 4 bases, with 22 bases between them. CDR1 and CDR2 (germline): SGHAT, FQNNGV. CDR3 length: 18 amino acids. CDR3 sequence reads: CASSSTGTTRVINEKLFF. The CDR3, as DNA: TGTGCCAGCAGCTCTACAGGGACCACTCGAGTAATTAATGAAAAACTGTTTTTT.

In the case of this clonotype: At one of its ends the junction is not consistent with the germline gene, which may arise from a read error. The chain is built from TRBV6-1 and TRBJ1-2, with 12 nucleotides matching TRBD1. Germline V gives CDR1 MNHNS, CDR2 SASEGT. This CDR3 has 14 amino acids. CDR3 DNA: TGTGCCACCAGCCGGGACAGGGGGCCCTATGGCTATACCTTC. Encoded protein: CATSRDRGPYGYTF.

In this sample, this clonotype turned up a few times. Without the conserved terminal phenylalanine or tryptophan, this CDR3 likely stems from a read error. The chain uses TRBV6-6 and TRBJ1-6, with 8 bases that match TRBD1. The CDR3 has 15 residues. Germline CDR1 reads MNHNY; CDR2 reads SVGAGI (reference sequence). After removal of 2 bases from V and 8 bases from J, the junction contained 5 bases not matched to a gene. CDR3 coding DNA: TGTGCCAGCAGTTACCAAACAGGGGGGCATTCACCCCTCCACTCT. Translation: CASSYQTGGHSPLHS.

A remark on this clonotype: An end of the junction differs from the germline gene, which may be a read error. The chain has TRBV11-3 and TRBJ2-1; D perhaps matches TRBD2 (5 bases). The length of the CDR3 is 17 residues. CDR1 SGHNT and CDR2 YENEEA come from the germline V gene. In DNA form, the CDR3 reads TGTGTCAGCAGCTTAAGATCCGGACCAGCGGCCTACAACGAGCAGTTCTTC. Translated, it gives CVSSLRSGPAAYNEQFF. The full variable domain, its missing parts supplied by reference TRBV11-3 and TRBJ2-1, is EAGVVQSPRYKIIEKKQPVAFWCNPISGHNTLYWYLQNLGQGPELLIRYENEEAVDDSQLPKDRFSAERLKGVDSTLKIQPAELGDSAVYLCVSSLRSGPAAYNEQFFGPGTRLTVL.

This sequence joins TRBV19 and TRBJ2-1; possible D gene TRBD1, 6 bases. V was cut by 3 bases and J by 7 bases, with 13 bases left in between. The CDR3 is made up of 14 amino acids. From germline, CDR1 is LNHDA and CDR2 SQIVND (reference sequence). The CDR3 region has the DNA TGTGCCAGTAGTATTTATGCAGGGGCGAATGAGCAGTTCTTC. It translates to CASSIYAGANEQFF.

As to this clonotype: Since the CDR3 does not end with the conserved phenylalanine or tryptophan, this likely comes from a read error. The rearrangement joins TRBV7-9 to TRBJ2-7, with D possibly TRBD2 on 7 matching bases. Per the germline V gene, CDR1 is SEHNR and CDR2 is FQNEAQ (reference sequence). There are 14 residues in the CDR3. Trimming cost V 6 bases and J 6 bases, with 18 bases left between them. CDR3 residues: CASSAYGGGVEQYY. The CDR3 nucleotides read TGTGCCAGCAGTGCGTATGGCGGGGGCGTCGAGCAGTACTAC.

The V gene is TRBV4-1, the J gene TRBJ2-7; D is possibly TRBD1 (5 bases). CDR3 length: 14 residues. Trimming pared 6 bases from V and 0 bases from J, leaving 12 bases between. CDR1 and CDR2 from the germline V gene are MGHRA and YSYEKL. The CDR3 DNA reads TGCGCCAGCAGGGCTACAGGATGCTCCTACGAGCAGTACTTC. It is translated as CASRATGCSYEQYF.

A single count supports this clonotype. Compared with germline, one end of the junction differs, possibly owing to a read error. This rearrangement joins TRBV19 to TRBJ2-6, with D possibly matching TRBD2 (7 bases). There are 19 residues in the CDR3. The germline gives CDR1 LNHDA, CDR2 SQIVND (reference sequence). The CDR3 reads CASSIVIERGGPGVNVLTF. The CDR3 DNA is TGTGCCAGTAGTATAGTCATCGAAAGGGGGGGTCCTGGGGTCAACGTCCTGACTTTC. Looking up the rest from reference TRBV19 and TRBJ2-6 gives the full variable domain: DGGITQSPKYLFRKEGQNVTLSCEQNLNHDAMYWYRQDPGQGLRLIYYSQIVNDFQKGDIAEGYSVSREKKESFPLTVTSAQKNPTAFYLCASSIVIERGGPGVNVLTFGAGSRLTVL.